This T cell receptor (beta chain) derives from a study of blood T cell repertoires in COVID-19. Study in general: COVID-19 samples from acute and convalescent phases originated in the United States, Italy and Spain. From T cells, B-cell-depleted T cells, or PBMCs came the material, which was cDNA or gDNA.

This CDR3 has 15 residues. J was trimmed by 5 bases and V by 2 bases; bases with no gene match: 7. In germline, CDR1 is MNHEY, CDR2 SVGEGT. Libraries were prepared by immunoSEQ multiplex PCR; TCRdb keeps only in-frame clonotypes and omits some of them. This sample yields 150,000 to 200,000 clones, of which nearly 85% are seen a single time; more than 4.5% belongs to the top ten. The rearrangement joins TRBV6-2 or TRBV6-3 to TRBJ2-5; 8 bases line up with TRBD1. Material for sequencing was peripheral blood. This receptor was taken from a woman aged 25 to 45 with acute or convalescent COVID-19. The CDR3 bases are TGTGCCAGCAGTTACGGTCAGGGGGCAAAGGAGACCCAGTACTTC. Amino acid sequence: CASSYGQGAKETQYF.